These 5 T cell receptor beta chains were all obtained from the same sample, sequenced in a study of cytomegalovirus exposure and HLA in healthy donors. PCR involved 60 Vbeta and 13 Jbeta primers. The method was immunoSEQ multiplex PCR; TCRdb's version includes in-frame clones alone and lacks a portion of them. The sample shows approximately 200,000 clones, around four fifths of them seen only once. Sequenced input: PBMCs. These receptors were taken from a woman in her forties or fifties in good health and CMV-seropositive.

The chain links TRBV19 to TRBJ1-6; a possible D gene is TRBD1 (6 bases). The CDR3 totals 16 residues. V shed 7 bases and J shed 7 bases, with 20 bases lying between them. CDR1 is LNHDA and CDR2 is SQIVND in the germline V gene (reference sequence). CDR3: CASTAKGGDLNSPLHF. CDR3 bases: TGTGCCAGTACCGCCAAAGGGGGGGACCTAAATTCACCCCTCCACTTT. Combining the CDR3 with reference TRBV19 and TRBJ1-6 gives the whole variable domain DGGITQSPKYLFRKEGQNVTLSCEQNLNHDAMYWYRQDPGQGLRLIYYSQIVNDFQKGDIAEGYSVSREKKESFPLTVTSAQKNPTAFYLCASTAKGGDLNSPLHFGNGTRLTVT.

The chain recombines TRBV10-3 with TRBJ1-2, with 7 bases that match TRBD1. The CDR3 has 14 residues. Germline V gene lookup returns CDR1 ENHRY and CDR2 SYGVKD. The V segment lost 7 bases and the J segment 1 base; nucleotides outside the gene matches: 6. CDR3: CAITGTVNNYGYTF. CDR3 DNA: TGTGCCATCACTGGGACAGTGAATAACTATGGCTACACCTTC.

This chain links TRBV28 with TRBJ2-1; 7 nucleotides match TRBD2. The junction had 10 bases not matched to a gene; V was cut back by 8 bases and J by 3 bases. The CDR3 is made up of 15 amino acids. The germline V gene encodes CDR1 MDHEN and CDR2 SYDVKM. CDR3 region: CASLWEGSGYNEQFF. CDR3 sequence (DNA): TGTGCCAGCCTTTGGGAGGGGTCTGGCTACAATGAGCAGTTCTTC. The full variable domain, completed using reference TRBV28 and TRBJ2-1, is DVKVTQSSRYLVKRTGEKVFLECVQDMDHENMFWYRQDPGLGLRLIYFSYDVKMKEKGDIPEGYSVSREKKERFSLILESASTNQTSMYLCASLWEGSGYNEQFFGPGTRLTVL.

This clone was picked up one time. At one end the junction does not follow the germline gene, possibly because of a read error. V and J are TRBV7-7 and TRBJ2-3; D ambiguous. CDR1 and CDR2 from the germline V gene are SSHAT and FNYEAQ (reference sequence). This CDR3 region has 13 residues. CDR3 amino acids: CASSLDLKDTQYF. DNA for the CDR3: TGTGCTAGCAGCCTCGACTTAAAAGATACGCAGTATTTT.

This clone appeared a single time. One end of the junction does not line up with germline, which may come from a read error. The genes are TRBV19 and TRBJ2-6; a possible D gene is TRBD2 (7 bases). The CDR3 runs to 14 residues. CDR1 and CDR2 from the germline V gene are LNHDA and SQIVND (reference sequence). The CDR3 region is CASSGGARANGLTF. The CDR3 region has the DNA TGTGCCAGTAGTGGGGGGGCAAGAGCCAACGGCCTGACTTTC.